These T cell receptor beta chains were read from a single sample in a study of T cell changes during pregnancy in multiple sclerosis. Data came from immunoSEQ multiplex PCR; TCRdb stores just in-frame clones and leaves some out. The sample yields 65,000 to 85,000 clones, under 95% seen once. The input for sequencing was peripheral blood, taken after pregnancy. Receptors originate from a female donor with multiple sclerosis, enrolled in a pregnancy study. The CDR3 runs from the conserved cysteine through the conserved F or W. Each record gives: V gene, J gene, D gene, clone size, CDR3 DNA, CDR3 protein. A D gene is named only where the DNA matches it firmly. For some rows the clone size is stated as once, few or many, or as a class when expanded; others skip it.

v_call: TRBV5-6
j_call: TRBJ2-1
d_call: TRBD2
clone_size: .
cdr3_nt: TGTGCCAGCAGCTCCCCGGGACTAGCGGGAGGCAATTCCTACAATGAGCAGTTCTTC
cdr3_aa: CASSSPGLAGGNSYNEQFF

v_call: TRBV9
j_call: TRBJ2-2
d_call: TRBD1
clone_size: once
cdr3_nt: TGTGCCAGCAGCCCCCAGACAGGGGGCACCGGGGAGCTGTTTTTT
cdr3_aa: CASSPQTGGTGELFF

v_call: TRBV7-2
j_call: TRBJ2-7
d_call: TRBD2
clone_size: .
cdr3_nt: TGTGCCAGCAGCTTATTAGCGGGAGACGGCGAGCAGTACTTC
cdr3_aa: CASSLLAGDGEQYF

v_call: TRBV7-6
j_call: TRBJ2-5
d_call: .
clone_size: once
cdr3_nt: TGTGCCAGCAGCTTAGAACGGGGGGAGACCCAGTACTTC
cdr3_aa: CASSLERGETQYF

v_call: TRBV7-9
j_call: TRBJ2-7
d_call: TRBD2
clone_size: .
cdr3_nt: TGTGCCAGCAGCCGCTCCCTGCTAGCGGAACCCTACGAGCAGTACTTC
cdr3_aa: CASSRSLLAEPYEQYF

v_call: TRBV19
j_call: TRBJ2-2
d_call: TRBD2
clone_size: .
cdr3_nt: TGTGCCAGTAGGATCCTAGCGGGAGGGGCCACCGGGGAGCTGTTTTTT
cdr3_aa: CASRILAGGATGELFF

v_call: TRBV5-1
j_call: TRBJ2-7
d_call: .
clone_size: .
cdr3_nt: TGCGCCAGCAGCTTGGGGGGCGGATACGAGCAGTACTTC
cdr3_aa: CASSLGGGYEQYF

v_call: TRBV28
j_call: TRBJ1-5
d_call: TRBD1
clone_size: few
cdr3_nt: TGTGCCAGCAGGGGACAGTTTAGCAATCAGCCCCAGCATTTT
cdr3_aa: CASRGQFSNQPQHF

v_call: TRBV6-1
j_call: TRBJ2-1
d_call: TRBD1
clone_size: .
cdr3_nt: TGTGCCAGCACGGGGGACAGGGGAGGCAATGAGCAGTTCTTC
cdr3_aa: CASTGDRGGNEQFF

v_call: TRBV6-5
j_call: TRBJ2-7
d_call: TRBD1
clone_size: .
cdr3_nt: TGTGCCAGCAGTTACCCCGGGACAGGGGACTACTACGAGCAGTACTTC
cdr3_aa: CASSYPGTGDYYEQYF

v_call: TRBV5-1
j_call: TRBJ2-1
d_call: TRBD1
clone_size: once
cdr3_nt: TGCGCCAGCAGCCATCGACAGGGGACTGAGCAGTTCTTC
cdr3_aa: CASSHRQGTEQFF

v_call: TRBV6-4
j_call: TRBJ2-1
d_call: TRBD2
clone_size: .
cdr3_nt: TGTGCCAGCAGTGAAGCGGGAGAGGCGGGTGAGCAGTTCTTC
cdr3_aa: CASSEAGEAGEQFF

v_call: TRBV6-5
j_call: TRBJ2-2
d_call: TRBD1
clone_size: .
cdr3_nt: TGTGCCAGCAGTTGGACAGGGGTTACCGGGGAGCTGTTTTTT
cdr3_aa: CASSWTGVTGELFF

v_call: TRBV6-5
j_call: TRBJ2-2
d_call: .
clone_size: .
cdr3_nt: TGTGCCAGCTCCCCACCCAGGTTGAACACCGGGGAGCTGTTTTTT
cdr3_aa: CASSPPRLNTGELFF

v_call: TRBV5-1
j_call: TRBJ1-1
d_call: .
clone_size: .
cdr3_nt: TGCGCCAGCAGCCCACAGGGCTACGGGAACACTGAAGCTTTCTTT
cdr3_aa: CASSPQGYGNTEAFF

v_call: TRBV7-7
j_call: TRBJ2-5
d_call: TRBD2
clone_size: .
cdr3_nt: TGTGCTAGCAGCCCCGGGGGACTAGCGGGAATGGAGACCCAGTACTTC
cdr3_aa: CASSPGGLAGMETQYF

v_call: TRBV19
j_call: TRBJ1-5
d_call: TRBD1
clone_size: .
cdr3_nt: TGTGCCAGTATCGACCGGGACAGGGGTCAGCCCCAGCATTTT
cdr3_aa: CASIDRDRGQPQHF

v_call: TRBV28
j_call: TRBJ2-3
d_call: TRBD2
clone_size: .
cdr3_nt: TGTGCCAGCAGTGCCCCGGGACTAGCGGGAGGTTGGGGAGATACGCAGTATTTT
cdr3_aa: CASSAPGLAGGWGDTQYF

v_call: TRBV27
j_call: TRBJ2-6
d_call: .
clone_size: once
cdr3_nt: TGTGCCAGCAGTTTACTGGGGCAGCCCTCTGGGGCCAACGTCCTGACTTTC
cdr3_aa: CASSLLGQPSGANVLTF

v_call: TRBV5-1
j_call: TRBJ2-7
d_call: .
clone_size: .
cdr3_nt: TGCGCCAGCAGTTTGACGGGAGATCTCTACGAGCAGTACTTC
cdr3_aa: CASSLTGDLYEQYF

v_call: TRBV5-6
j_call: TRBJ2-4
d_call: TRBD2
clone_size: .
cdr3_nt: TGTGCCAGCAGCTTGGGTTCCAGCGGGAGTCTGCACATTCAGTACTTC
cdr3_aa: CASSLGSSGSLHIQYF

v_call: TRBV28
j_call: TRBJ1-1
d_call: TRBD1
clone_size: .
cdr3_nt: TGTGCCAGCACAGACAACTCAGGGGGAACAACTGAAGCTTTCTTT
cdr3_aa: CASTDNSGGTTEAFF

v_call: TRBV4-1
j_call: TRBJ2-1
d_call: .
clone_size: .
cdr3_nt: TGCGCCAGCAGCCCCGCGGAACTAGCTTACAATGAGCAGTTCTTC
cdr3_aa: CASSPAELAYNEQFF

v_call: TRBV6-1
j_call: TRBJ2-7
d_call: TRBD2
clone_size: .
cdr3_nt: TGTGCCAGCAGCCCCTCCGGGACTAGCTACGAGCAGTACTTC
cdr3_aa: CASSPSGTSYEQYF

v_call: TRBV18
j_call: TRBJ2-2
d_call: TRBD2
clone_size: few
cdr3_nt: TGTGCCAGCTCACTGGGGGCTAGCGGGAGCCCCATGAGCGGGGAGCTGTTTTTT
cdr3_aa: CASSLGASGSPMSGELFF

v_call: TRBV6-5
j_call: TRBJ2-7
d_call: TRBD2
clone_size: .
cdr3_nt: TGTGCCAGCAGTTATGTTGCGGGAGGGCCCTACGAGCAGTACTTC
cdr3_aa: CASSYVAGGPYEQYF

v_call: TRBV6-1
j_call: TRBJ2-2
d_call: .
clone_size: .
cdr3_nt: TGTGCCACCGAACTCCTCAGGGGAAGCGGGGAGCTGTTTTTT
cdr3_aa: CATELLRGSGELFF

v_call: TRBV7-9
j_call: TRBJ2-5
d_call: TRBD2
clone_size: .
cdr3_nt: TGTGCCAGCAGTATCCGATTGGCGGGAGGGCCGTCTGAGACCCAGTACTTC
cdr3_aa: CASSIRLAGGPSETQYF

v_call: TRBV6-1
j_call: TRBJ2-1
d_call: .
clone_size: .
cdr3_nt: TGTGCCAGCAGTGATGGCGGGGGCGTCAACAATGAGCAGTTCTTC
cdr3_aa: CASSDGGGVNNEQFF

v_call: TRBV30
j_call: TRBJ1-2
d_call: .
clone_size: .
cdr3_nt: TGTGCCTGGAGTGTACCCGAACGGGGGAGCTATGGCTACACCTTC
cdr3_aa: CAWSVPERGSYGYTF

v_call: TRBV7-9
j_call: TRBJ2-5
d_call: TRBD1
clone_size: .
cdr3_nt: TGTGCCAGCAGACCTAGCCCGGGACAGGGGCAAGGGACCCAGTACTTC
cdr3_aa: CASRPSPGQGQGTQYF

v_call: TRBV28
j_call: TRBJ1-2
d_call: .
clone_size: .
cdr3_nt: TGTGCCAGCAGTTTACTGGGTGACAGAGGGAGGACCTTC
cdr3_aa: CASSLLGDRGRTF

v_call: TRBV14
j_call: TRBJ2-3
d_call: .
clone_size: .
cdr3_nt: TGTGCCAGCAGCCAGGGGTTAGCGGTGAGCGACGATACGCAGTATTTT
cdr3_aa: CASSQGLAVSDDTQYF

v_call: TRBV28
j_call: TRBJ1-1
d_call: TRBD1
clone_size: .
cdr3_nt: TGTGCCAGCAGGAGACAGGGTTCGGGCACTGAAGCTTTCTTT
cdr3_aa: CASRRQGSGTEAFF

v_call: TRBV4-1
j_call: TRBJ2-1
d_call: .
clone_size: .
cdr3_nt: TGCGCCAGCAGCCCACAGGGTTTGTACAATGAGCAGTTCTTC
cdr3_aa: CASSPQGLYNEQFF

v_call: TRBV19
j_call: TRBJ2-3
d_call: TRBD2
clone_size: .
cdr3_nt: TGTGCCAGTAGTCCTCGGGGGGGATTCACAGATACGCAGTATTTT
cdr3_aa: CASSPRGGFTDTQYF

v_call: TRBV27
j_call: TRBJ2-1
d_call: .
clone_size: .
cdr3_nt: TGTGCCAGCAGCCGACTAGTCTTTGAGCAGTTCTTC
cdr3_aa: CASSRLVFEQFF

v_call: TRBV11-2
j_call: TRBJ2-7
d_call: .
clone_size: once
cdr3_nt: TGTGCCAGCAGCTTCAGGTTACGAGAGACAGCCTGGCACTCCTACGAGCAGTACTTC
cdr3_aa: CASSFRLRETAWHSYEQYF

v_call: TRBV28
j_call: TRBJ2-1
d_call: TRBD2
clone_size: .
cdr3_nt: TGTGCCAGCACCCCTAGCGGGAGATATGAGCAGTTCTTC
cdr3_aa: CASTPSGRYEQFF

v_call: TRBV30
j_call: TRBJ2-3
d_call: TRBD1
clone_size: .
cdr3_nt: TGTGCCTGGAGGCTACAGGGGGCAGATACGCAGTATTTT
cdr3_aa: CAWRLQGADTQYF

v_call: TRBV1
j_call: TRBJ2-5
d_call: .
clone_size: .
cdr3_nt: TGCACCAGCAGCCGAGGCGGTGAAGAGACCCAGTACTTC
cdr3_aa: CTSSRGGEETQYF

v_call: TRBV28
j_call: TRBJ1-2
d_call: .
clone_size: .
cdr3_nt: TGTGCCAGCAGTGTGCCGGGACAACGGAATGGCTACACCTTC
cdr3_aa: CASSVPGQRNGYTF

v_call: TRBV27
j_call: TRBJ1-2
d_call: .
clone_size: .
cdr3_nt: TGTGCCAGCAGTTTAAACTCGGACAGTCCTAACTATGGCTACACCTTC
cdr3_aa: CASSLNSDSPNYGYTF

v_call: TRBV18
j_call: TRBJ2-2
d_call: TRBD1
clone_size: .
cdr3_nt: TGTGCCAGCTCATCCGGGACAGGGTCGACCGGGGAGCTGTTTTTT
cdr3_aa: CASSSGTGSTGELFF

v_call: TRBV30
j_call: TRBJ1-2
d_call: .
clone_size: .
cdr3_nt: TGTGCCTGGAGTCTGACACCTGCTAACTATGGCTACACCTTC
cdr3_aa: CAWSLTPANYGYTF

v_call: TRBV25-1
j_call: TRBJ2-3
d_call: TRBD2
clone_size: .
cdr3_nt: TGTGCCAGCAGGACTAGCGGGAGGGCCGTTAATACGCAGTATTTT
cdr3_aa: CASRTSGRAVNTQYF

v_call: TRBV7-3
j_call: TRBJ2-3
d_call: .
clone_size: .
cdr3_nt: TGTGCCAGCAGCTTAATGGGTGACATCGCTAGCACAGATACGCAGTATTTT
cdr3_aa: CASSLMGDIASTDTQYF

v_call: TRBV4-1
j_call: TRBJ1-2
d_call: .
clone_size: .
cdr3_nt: TGCGCCAGCAGCCTCATCCCGGACGGGATGACAAGGGATGGCTACACCTTC
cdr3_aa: CASSLIPDGMTRDGYTF

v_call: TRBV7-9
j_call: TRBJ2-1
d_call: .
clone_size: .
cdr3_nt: TGTGCCAGCAGCTTATTGGGCGGCGGGACCCACAATGAGCAGTTCTTC
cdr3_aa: CASSLLGGGTHNEQFF

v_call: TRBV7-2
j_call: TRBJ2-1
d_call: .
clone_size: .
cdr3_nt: TGTGCCAGCAGCTTTAGGAGGTACAATGAGCAGTTCTTC
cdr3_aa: CASSFRRYNEQFF

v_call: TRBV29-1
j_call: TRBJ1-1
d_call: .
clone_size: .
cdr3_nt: TGCAGCGTTGAGGACATAAAAGGGACTGAAGCTTTCTTT
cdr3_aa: CSVEDIKGTEAFF

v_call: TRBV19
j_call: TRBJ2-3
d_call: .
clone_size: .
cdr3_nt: TGTGCCAGTAGTCCCGCCGCGTTAGCAGATACGCAGTATTTT
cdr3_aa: CASSPAALADTQYF

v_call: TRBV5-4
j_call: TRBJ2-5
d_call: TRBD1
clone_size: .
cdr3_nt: TGTGCCAGCAGCACCGGGACAGGGGCTCGGGTTGTAGAGACCCAGTACTTC
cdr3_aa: CASSTGTGARVVETQYF

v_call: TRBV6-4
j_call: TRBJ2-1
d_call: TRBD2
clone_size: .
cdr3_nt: TGTGCCAGCAGTGACGGACTAGCGGGAAGGAATGAGCAGTTCTTC
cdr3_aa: CASSDGLAGRNEQFF

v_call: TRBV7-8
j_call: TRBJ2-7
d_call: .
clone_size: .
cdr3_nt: TGTGCCAGCAGCCCGACAGGAAGCTCCTACGAGCAGTACTTC
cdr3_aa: CASSPTGSSYEQYF

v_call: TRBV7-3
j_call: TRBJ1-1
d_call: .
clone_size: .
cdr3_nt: TGTGCCAGCAGCGCCACAGTGAACACTGAAGCTTTCTTT
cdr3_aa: CASSATVNTEAFF